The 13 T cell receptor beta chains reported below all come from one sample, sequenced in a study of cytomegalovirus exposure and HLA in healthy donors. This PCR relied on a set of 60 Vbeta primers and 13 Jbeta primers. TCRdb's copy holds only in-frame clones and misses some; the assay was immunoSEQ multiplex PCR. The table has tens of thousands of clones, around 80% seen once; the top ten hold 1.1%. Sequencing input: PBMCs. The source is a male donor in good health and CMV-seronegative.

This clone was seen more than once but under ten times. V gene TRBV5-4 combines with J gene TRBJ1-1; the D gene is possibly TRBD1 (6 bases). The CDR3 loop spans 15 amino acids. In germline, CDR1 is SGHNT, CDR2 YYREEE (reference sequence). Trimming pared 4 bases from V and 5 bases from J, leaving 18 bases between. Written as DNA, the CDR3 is TGTGCCAGCAGCCCAGGGACACCTTCTAATACTGAAGCTTTCTTT. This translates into CASSPGTPSNTEAFF. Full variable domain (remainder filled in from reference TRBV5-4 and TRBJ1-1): ETGVTQSPTHLIKTRGQQVTLRCSSQSGHNTVSWYQQALGQGPQFIFQYYREEENGRGNFPPRFSGLQFPNYSSELNVNALELDDSALYLCASSPGTPSNTEAFFGQGTRLTVV.

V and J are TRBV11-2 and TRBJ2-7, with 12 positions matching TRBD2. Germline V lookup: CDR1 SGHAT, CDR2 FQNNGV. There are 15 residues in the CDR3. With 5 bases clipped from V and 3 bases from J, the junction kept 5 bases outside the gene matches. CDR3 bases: TGTGCCAGCAGCATCCGGACTAGCGGGGACTACGAGCAGTACTTC. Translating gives CASSIRTSGDYEQYF.

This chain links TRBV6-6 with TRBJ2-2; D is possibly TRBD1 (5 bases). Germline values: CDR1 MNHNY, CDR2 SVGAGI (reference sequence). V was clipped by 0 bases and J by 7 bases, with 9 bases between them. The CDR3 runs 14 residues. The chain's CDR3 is CASSYSDRGGELFF. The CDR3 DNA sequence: TGTGCCAGCAGTTACTCGGATAGGGGCGGGGAGCTGTTTTTT.

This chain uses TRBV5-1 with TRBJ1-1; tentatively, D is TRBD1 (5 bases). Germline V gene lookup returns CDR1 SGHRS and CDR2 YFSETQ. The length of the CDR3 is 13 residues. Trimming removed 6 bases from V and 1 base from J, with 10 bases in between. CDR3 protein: CASNLQGNTEAFF. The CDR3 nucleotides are TGCGCCAGCAACCTCCAGGGGAACACTGAAGCTTTCTTT.

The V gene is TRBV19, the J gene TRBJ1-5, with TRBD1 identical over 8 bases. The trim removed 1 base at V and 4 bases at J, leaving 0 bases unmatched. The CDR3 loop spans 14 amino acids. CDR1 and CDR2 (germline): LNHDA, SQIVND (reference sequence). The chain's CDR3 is CASSIGTGNQPQHF. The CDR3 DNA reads TGTGCCAGTAGTATAGGGACAGGGAATCAGCCCCAGCATTTT.

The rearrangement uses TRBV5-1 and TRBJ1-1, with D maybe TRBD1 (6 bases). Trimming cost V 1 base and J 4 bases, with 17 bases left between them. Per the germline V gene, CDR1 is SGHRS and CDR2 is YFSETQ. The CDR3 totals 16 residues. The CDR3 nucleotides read TGCGCCAGCAGCTTGAGGCCCGAAGGGGGTAGCACTGAAGCTTTCTTT. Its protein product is CASSLRPEGGSTEAFF.

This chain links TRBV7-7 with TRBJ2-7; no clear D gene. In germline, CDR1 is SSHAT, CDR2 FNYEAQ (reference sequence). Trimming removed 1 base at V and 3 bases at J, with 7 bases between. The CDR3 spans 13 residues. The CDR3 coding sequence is TGTGCCAGCAGCTTAGACAGAAGCTACGAGCAGTACTTC. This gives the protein CASSLDRSYEQYF.

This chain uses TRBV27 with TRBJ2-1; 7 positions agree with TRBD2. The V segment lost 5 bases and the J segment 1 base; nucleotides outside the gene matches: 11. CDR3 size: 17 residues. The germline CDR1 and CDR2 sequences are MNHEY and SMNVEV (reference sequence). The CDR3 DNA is TGTGCCAGCAGTCCCTTAGCGGGCCTACGGTCCTACAATGAGCAGTTCTTC. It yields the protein CASSPLAGLRSYNEQFF.

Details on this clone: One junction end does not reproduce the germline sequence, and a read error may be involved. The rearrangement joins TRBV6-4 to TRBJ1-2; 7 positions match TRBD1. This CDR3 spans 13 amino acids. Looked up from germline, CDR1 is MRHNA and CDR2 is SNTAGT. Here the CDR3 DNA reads TGTGCCAGCAGCATGGGACAGAACTATGGCTACCCCTTC. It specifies CASSMGQNYGYPF.

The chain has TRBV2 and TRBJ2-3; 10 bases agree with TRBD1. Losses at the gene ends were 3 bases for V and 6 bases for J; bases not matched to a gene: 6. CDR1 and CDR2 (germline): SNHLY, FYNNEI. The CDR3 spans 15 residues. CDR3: CASSDTTGGRDTQYF. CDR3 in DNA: TGTGCCAGCAGTGATACGACAGGGGGCAGGGATACGCAGTATTTT.

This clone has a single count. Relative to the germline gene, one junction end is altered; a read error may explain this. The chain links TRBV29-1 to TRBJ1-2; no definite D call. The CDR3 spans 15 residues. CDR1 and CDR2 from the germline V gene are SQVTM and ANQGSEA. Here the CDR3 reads CSAKDRDTIDYGYPF. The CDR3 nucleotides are TGCAGCGCAAAAGACCGGGATACCATAGACTATGGCTACCCCTTC.

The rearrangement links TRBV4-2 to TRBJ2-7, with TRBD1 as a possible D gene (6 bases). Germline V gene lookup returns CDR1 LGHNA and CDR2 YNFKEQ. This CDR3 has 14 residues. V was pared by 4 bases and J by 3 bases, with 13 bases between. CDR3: CASSPPGQIYEQYF. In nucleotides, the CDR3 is TGTGCCAGCAGCCCCCCAGGACAGATCTACGAGCAGTACTTC.

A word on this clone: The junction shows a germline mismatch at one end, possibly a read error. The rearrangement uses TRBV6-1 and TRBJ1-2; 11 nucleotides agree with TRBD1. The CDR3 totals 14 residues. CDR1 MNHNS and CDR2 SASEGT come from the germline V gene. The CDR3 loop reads CASKPGQGVDGYPF. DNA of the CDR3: TGTGCCAGCAAGCCGGGACAGGGGGTTGACGGCTACCCCTTC.